These 20 T cell receptor beta chains originate from one sample sequenced in a study of Ad26.COV2.S vaccination and SARS-CoV-2 variants. The treatment was: some 20 received Ad26.COV2.S at low or high dose, single or two shots; 5 received placebo; per-sample allocation not given. Samples analyzed were those drawn on day 63 after the first vaccine or placebo injection. Assay: immunoSEQ multiplex PCR; the TCRdb copy retains only in-frame clones and omits some. The profile shows 300,000 to 400,000 clones, roughly 84% of them singletons. The sample consisted of peripheral blood, taken in a trial of Ad26.COV2.S vaccine versus placebo. These TCRs come from a person aged 18 to 59 who received the Ad26.COV2.S COVID-19 vaccine or a placebo.

This chain links TRBV14 with TRBJ2-7; unclear D gene. The CDR3 totals 13 residues. Trimming removed 1 base at V and 1 base at J, with 5 bases between. The germline V gene encodes CDR1 SGHDN and CDR2 FVKESK. The CDR3 DNA is TGTGCCAGCAGCCAAGTCTCATCCTACGAGCAGTACTTC. It codes for CASSQVSSYEQYF. Filled out from reference TRBV14 and TRBJ2-7, the complete variable domain reads EAGVTQFPSHSVIEKGQTVTLRCDPISGHDNLYWYRRVMGKEIKFLLHFVKESKQDESGMPNNRFLAERTGGTYSTLKVQPAELEDSGVYFCASSQVSSYEQYFGPGTRLTVT.

As concerns this clone: Other DNA sequences in the sample encode the same CDR3. The rearrangement joins TRBV3-1 (or the pseudogene TRBV3-2) to TRBJ1-2, with 8 bases lining up with TRBD1. Germline V CDR1 and CDR2: LGHDT, YNNKEL (reference sequence). This CDR3 contains 13 residues. V was clipped by 1 base and J by 6 bases; unmatched bases: 1. As DNA, the CDR3 is TGTGCCAGCAGCCAAGGGACAGGGAATGGCTACACCTTC. Translation: CASSQGTGNGYTF.

The V call is TRBV5-1, the J call TRBJ1-1; 11 nucleotides agree with TRBD1. Germline CDR1 and CDR2: SGHRS and YFSETQ. V was pared by 5 bases and J by 4 bases, with 4 bases of the junction left unmatched. This CDR3 contains 14 residues. This chain's CDR3 is CASRAGTGGTEAFF. The CDR3 DNA reads as TGCGCCAGCAGGGCCGGGACAGGGGGCACTGAAGCTTTCTTT.

This clone was found once. The chain couples TRBV30 to TRBJ2-3, with D possibly being TRBD1 or TRBD2 (5 bases each). With 3 bases removed from V and 4 bases from J, the gap between germline ends came to 11 bases. CDR3 length: 13 residues. Germline V gene data show CDR1 as GTSNPN and CDR2 as SVGIG (reference sequence). The CDR3 DNA reads as TGTGCCTGGAGCCCCGGGACGTCAGATACGCAGTATTTT. It is translated as CAWSPGTSDTQYF. Based on the CDR3 plus reference TRBV30 and TRBJ2-3, the full variable domain is SQTIHQWPATLVQPVGSPLSLECTVEGTSNPNLYWYRQAAGRGLQLLFYSVGIGQISSEVPQNLSASRPQDRQFILSSKKLLLSDSGFYLCAWSPGTSDTQYFGPGTRLTVL.

This chain connects TRBV7-2 to TRBJ1-4; 10 bases align to TRBD1. V shed 5 bases and J 0 bases; nucleotides not matched to a gene: 6. The CDR3 length is 17 residues. Germline V gives CDR1 SGHTA, CDR2 FQGNSA. CDR3 sequence reads: CASSARQGAATNEKLFF. DNA of the CDR3: TGTGCCAGCAGCGCACGACAGGGGGCAGCAACTAATGAAAAACTGTTTTTT.

The V call is TRBV18, the J call TRBJ1-4; D unresolved. CDR3 size: 13 residues. Germline V CDR1 and CDR2: KGHSH, LQKENI. The germline V and J ends were trimmed by 4 bases and 5 bases, with 8 bases remaining between them. CDR3: CASSLDLNEKLFF. Written as DNA, the CDR3 is TGTGCCAGCTCACTGGACCTAAATGAAAAACTGTTTTTT. Combining the CDR3 with reference TRBV18 and TRBJ1-4 gives the whole variable domain NAGVMQNPRHLVRRRGQEARLRCSPMKGHSHVYWYRQLPEEGLKFMVYLQKENIIDESGMPKERFSAEFPKEGPSILRIQQVVRGDSAAYFCASSLDLNEKLFFGSGTQLSVL.

The chain employs TRBV12-3 or TRBV12-4 and TRBJ1-1; the D gene is possibly TRBD1 (6 bases). CDR3 length: 12 residues. Trimming stripped 4 bases from V and 6 bases from J, with 9 bases between. The CDR3 protein is CASSWTEPEAFF. CDR3 in DNA: TGTGCCAGCAGTTGGACAGAACCTGAAGCTTTCTTT.

This clone was detected a few times. The chain couples TRBV2 to TRBJ1-6, with D hard to call. The V and J ends lost 7 bases and 10 bases respectively, with 17 bases between them. The germline V gene encodes CDR1 SNHLY and CDR2 FYNNEI. CDR3 size: 14 residues. CDR3 protein: CASTGNYELSPLHF. In nucleotides, the CDR3 is TGTGCCAGCACCGGGAATTATGAGTTATCACCCCTCCACTTT.

The rearrangement joins TRBV5-8 to TRBJ1-1, with no clear D. Trimming cost V 1 base and J 3 bases, with 1 base left between them. This CDR3 has 11 amino acids. The germline gives CDR1 SGHTS, CDR2 YDEGEE. The CDR3 region has the DNA TGTGCCAGCAGCTTGCACACTGAAGCTTTCTTT. This codes for CASSLHTEAFF.

The rearrangement joins TRBV29-1 to TRBJ2-7; D gene uncertain. The germline V and J ends were trimmed by 1 base and 3 bases, with 10 bases remaining between them. The V gene's germline CDR1 is SQVTM and CDR2 ANQGSEA. The CDR3 has 13 residues. CDR3 residues: CSVEGSELYEQYF. As DNA, the CDR3 is TGCAGCGTTGAAGGATCGGAGCTCTACGAGCAGTACTTC.

V is TRBV6-5 and J is TRBJ2-7; 7 nucleotides agree with TRBD1. Germline CDR1 is MNHEY and CDR2 is SVGAGI. There are 12 residues in the CDR3. V lost 5 bases and J lost 3; bases outside the gene matches: 1. The CDR3 DNA reads TGTGCCAGCAGTACAGGGGACTACGAGCAGTACTTC. It translates to CASSTGDYEQYF.

V gene TRBV7-9 combines with J gene TRBJ2-7; D possibly uses TRBD1 or TRBD2 (5 bases each). Germline V gene lookup returns CDR1 SEHNR and CDR2 FQNEAQ (reference sequence). Trimming left V 3 bases short and J 0 bases short, with 9 bases between. The CDR3 contains 14 residues. The CDR3 DNA follows: TGTGCCAGCAGCTTTGGGACGGTCTCCTACGAGCAGTACTTC. Its translation is CASSFGTVSYEQYF.

The chain joins TRBV27 to TRBJ1-2; TRBD1 aligns across 8 bases. CDR1 is MNHEY and CDR2 is SMNVEV in the germline V gene (reference sequence). CDR3 length: 15 amino acids. Unmatched junction bases numbered 11, after V lost 6 bases and J lost 5 bases. CDR3 sequence reads: CASRGQAQEVYGYTF. CDR3 bases: TGTGCCAGCAGGGGACAGGCCCAGGAGGTTTATGGCTACACCTTC.

This clone has only one observation. The V call is TRBV7-6, the J call TRBJ1-5, with TRBD1 identical over 8 bases. V trimming: 5 bases; J trimming: 6 bases; junction bases outside the gene matches: 6. Germline lookup yields CDR1 SGHVS and CDR2 FNYEAQ. The CDR3 has 14 amino acids. The CDR3 loop reads CASSPGQGTQPQHF. The DNA for the CDR3 is TGTGCCAGCAGCCCAGGACAGGGAACTCAGCCCCAGCATTTT.

The chain employs TRBV13 and TRBJ1-5, with a weak D call TRBD1 (6 bases). Looked up from germline, CDR1 is PRHDT and CDR2 is FYEKMQ (reference sequence). Trimming took 1 base from V and 0 from J, leaving 22 bases between them. CDR3 length equals 20 residues. The chain's CDR3 is CASSLVKQGGLVNSNQPQHF. The CDR3 DNA reads as TGTGCCAGCAGCTTAGTAAAACAGGGTGGTTTAGTCAATAGCAATCAGCCCCAGCATTTT.

The V and J genes are TRBV4-2 and TRBJ1-1; a possible D gene is TRBD1 (5 bases). Looked up from germline, CDR1 is LGHNA and CDR2 is YNFKEQ. With 4 bases removed from V and 1 base from J, the gap between germline ends came to 7 bases. The CDR3 sequence is 13 residues long. The CDR3 bases are TGTGCCAGCAGCCTTGGACAGAACACTGAAGCTTTCTTT. Protein: CASSLGQNTEAFF.

This clone was observed a handful of times. This rearrangement joins TRBV19 to TRBJ2-1, with 11 bases lining up with TRBD1. The CDR3 has 16 amino acids. CDR1 LNHDA and CDR2 SQIVND come from the germline V gene (reference sequence). J lost 5 bases, V lost 3 bases, and 6 bases had no gene match. The DNA of the CDR3 is TGTGCCAGTAGTATTAGGGACAGGGGGGGGAACAATGAGCAGTTCTTC. It codes for CASSIRDRGGNNEQFF.

This chain joins TRBV13 and TRBJ2-7; weak D call: TRBD1 (6 bases). V was cut by 0 bases and J by 0 bases, with 9 bases left in between. The germline V gene has CDR1 PRHDT and CDR2 FYEKMQ (reference sequence). The CDR3 is 15 residues long. This CDR3 reads CASSLGGGTSYEQYF. The CDR3 DNA follows: TGTGCCAGCAGCTTAGGTGGGGGCACCTCCTACGAGCAGTACTTC.

V gene TRBV6-2 or TRBV6-3 combines with J gene TRBJ2-2, with 8 bases that match TRBD1. Germline lookup yields CDR1 MNHEY and CDR2 SVGEGT. The trim removed 6 bases at V and 4 bases at J, leaving 7 bases unmatched. The CDR3 has 15 residues. CDR3 amino acids: CASSLRDRSTGELFF. In nucleotides, the CDR3 is TGTGCCAGCAGCCTCCGGGACAGGTCCACCGGGGAGCTGTTTTTT.

The rearrangement uses TRBV4-3 and TRBJ1-4; D call uncertain. The CDR3 extends over 16 amino acids. Germline V CDR1 and CDR2: LGHNA, YSLEER. The V gene lost 0 bases and the J gene lost 0 bases, with 8 bases spanning the gap. CDR3 coding DNA: TGCGCCAGCAGCCAAGAGGGTGGGGCAACTAATGAAAAACTGTTTTTT. As protein: CASSQEGGATNEKLFF.